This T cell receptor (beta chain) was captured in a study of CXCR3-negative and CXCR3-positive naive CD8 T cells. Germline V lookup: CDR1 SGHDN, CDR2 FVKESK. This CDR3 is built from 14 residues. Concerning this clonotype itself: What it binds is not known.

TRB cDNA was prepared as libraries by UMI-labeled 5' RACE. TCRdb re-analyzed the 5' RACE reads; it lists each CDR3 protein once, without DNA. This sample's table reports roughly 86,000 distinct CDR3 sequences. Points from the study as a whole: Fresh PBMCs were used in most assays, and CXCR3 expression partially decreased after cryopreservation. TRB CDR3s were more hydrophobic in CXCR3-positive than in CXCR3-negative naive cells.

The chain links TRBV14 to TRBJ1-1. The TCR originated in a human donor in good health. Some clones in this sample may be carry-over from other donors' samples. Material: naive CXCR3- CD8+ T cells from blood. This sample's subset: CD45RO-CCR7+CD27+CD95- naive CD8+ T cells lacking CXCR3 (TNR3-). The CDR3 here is CASSQGGSNTEAFF.